One and the same sample provided the 31 T cell receptor beta chains below, sequenced in a study of CD8 T cells in seronegative destructive rheumatoid arthritis. Profiling relied on immunoSEQ multiplex PCR, and the TCRdb table lists in-frame clones only, not all of them. The table has about 12,000 clones, around 83% seen once. Sequencing input: CD8+ T cells from blood. The receptors were gathered from a woman aged 30-55 years with seronegative destructive rheumatoid arthritis.

This clone has just a few counts. The chain joins TRBV30 to TRBJ1-3; unclear D gene. Germline V lookup: CDR1 GTSNPN, CDR2 SVGIG (reference sequence). There are 11 residues in the CDR3. With 3 bases removed from V and 10 bases from J, the gap between germline ends came to 10 bases. CDR3 sequence: CAWRTGRTIYF. CDR3 sequence (DNA): TGTGCCTGGAGGACGGGAAGAACCATATATTTT.

This clone has just a few counts. Being one base from a much bigger clone, this may be a read error. This chain uses TRBV4-2 with TRBJ1-1; the D is unclear. This CDR3 has 13 residues. V was pared by 2 bases and J by 4 bases, with 8 bases between. CDR1 is LGHNA and CDR2 is YNFKEQ in the germline V gene. The CDR3 bases are TGTGCCAGCAGCCAACGGGAGGTCACTGAAGCTTTCTTT. Protein sequence: CASSQREVTEAFF.

The genes are TRBV6-5 and TRBJ2-1, with 11 bases lining up with TRBD2. Trimming removed 0 bases from V and 4 bases from J; junction bases left unmatched: 2. The CDR3 is made up of 16 amino acids. Germline CDR1 and CDR2: MNHEY and SVGAGI. CDR3 in DNA: TGTGCCAGCAGTTACTCGACTAGCGGGAAGTACAATGAGCAGTTCTTC. As protein: CASSYSTSGKYNEQFF.

The chain combines TRBV4-1 with TRBJ2-1; TRBD2 aligns across 7 bases. The germline V gene has CDR1 MGHRA and CDR2 YSYEKL. V was pared by 5 bases and J by 6 bases, with 7 bases of the junction left unmatched. The CDR3 runs 14 residues. CDR3 loop: CASSSRLAFNEQFF. The CDR3, as DNA: TGCGCCAGCAGCTCCAGACTAGCTTTCAATGAGCAGTTCTTC.

The genes are TRBV2 and TRBJ1-2; no clear D. V shed 2 bases and J shed 6 bases, with 4 bases lying between them. Germline-derived CDR1 and CDR2 are SNHLY and FYNNEI. The CDR3 length is 11 residues. CDR3 sequence (DNA): TGTGCCAGCAGTGAAAGCAATGGCTACACCTTC. This codes for CASSESNGYTF.

The genes are TRBV7-8 and TRBJ1-1; 9 nucleotides match TRBD1. The ends lost 6 bases at V and 5 bases at J; junction bases unmatched: 7. This CDR3 has 14 amino acids. Germline V gene sequence: CDR1 SGHVS, CDR2 FQNEAQ. Here the CDR3 DNA reads TGTGCCAGCAGACCACCCGGGACAGGGACTGAAGCTTTCTTT. It translates to CASRPPGTGTEAFF.

The chain couples TRBV5-1 to TRBJ2-7, with 9 positions matching TRBD2. The junction had 5 bases not matched to a gene; V was cut back by 4 bases and J by 3 bases. Germline CDR1 and CDR2: SGHRS and YFSETQ. This CDR3 has 14 residues. For the CDR3, the DNA is TGCGCCAGCAGCCCCGCGGGGGGGAGCTACGAGCAGTACTTC. Its translation: CASSPAGGSYEQYF.

This clone was seen a few times. The chain uses TRBV28 and TRBJ1-4; D is perhaps TRBD1 (5 bases). Trimming stripped 7 bases from V and 0 bases from J, with 12 bases between. This CDR3 spans 15 amino acids. CDR1 MDHEN and CDR2 SYDVKM come from the germline V gene. CDR3 in amino acids: CASTPDTSTNEKLFF. For the CDR3, the DNA is TGTGCCAGCACTCCGGACACCTCAACTAATGAAAAACTGTTTTTT.

The CDR3 loop is CASSLGGSEQYF. In DNA, the CDR3 is TGTGCCAGCAGCTTGGGCGGGTCCGAGCAGTACTTC. The rearrangement uses TRBV5-4 and TRBJ2-7; weak D call: TRBD2 (5 bases). V lost 0 bases to trimming and J lost 6 bases, with 7 bases between them. The germline V gene has CDR1 SGHNT and CDR2 YYREEE (reference sequence). The CDR3 is 12 residues long.

V gene TRBV7-6 combines with J gene TRBJ1-5; D not certain. Deletions cut 1 base from V and 1 base from J, with 14 bases between. This CDR3 is built from 17 residues. The V gene's germline CDR1 is SGHVS and CDR2 FNYEAQ. The CDR3 sequence: CASSLGEGVGSNQPQHF. In DNA, the CDR3 is TGTGCCAGCAGCTTAGGTGAGGGAGTAGGGAGCAATCAGCCCCAGCATTTT.

V gene TRBV30 combines with J gene TRBJ2-7; TRBD1 is a possible D gene (5 bases). Germline V lookup: CDR1 GTSNPN, CDR2 SVGIG (reference sequence). This CDR3 spans 13 amino acids. V shed 6 bases and J shed 1 base, with 13 bases lying between them. This chain's CDR3 is CACQGGGSYEQYF. CDR3 nucleotide sequence: TGTGCCTGTCAGGGCGGTGGGTCCTACGAGCAGTACTTC.

The chain is built from TRBV5-6 and TRBJ1-2; tentative D call: TRBD1 (5 bases). Trimming cost V 4 bases and J 5 bases, with 21 bases left between them. The V gene's germline CDR1 is SGHDT and CDR2 YYEEEE. The length of the CDR3 is 16 residues. The DNA of the CDR3 is TGTGCCAGCAGCCTTCCCCCGGACATGGGAGGATATGGCTACACCTTC. The encoded protein is CASSLPPDMGGYGYTF.

This chain links TRBV6-6 with TRBJ1-3, with 8 positions matching TRBD1. The J segment lost 0 bases and the V segment lost 6 bases, leaving 7 bases of the junction unmatched. Germline loops: CDR1 MNHNY, CDR2 SVGAGI (reference sequence). This CDR3 comprises 16 residues. The CDR3 loop is CASRKDRDSSGNTIYF. The CDR3 DNA is TGTGCCAGCAGAAAGGACAGGGATTCCTCTGGAAACACCATATATTTT.

The CDR3 is CASSLDRGTGWTDTQYF. CDR3 bases: TGCGCCAGCAGCTTGGATCGGGGGACAGGATGGACAGATACGCAGTATTTT. V usage is TRBV5-1 and J usage is TRBJ2-3; 8 bases are a match to TRBD1. The germline CDR1 and CDR2 sequences are SGHRS and YFSETQ. The CDR3 totals 17 residues. V trimming: 0 bases; J trimming: 3 bases; junction bases outside the gene matches: 9.

V usage is TRBV4-1 and J usage is TRBJ2-2, with a possible D match to TRBD1 (6 bases). The germline V gene has CDR1 MGHRA and CDR2 YSYEKL. This CDR3 contains 17 residues. With 2 bases removed from V and 2 bases from J, the gap between germline ends came to 15 bases. The CDR3 here is CASSQPGAGRNTGELFF. The DNA for the CDR3 is TGCGCCAGCAGCCAACCAGGGGCCGGCAGAAACACCGGGGAGCTGTTTTTT.

The chain employs TRBV9 and TRBJ1-2; 10 bases align to TRBD1. With V trimmed by 3 bases and J by 4 bases, 6 bases remained unmatched. This CDR3 is built from 15 residues. The germline V gene encodes CDR1 SGDLS and CDR2 YYNGEE. The CDR3 bases are TGTGCCAGCAGCGCCAGGACAGGGGGAGGCTATGGCTACACCTTC. Its translation is CASSARTGGGYGYTF.

The chain joins TRBV27 to TRBJ2-5, with 7 bases fitting TRBD1. Germline loops: CDR1 MNHEY, CDR2 SMNVEV (reference sequence). The CDR3 extends over 14 amino acids. The junction had 8 bases not matched to a gene; V was cut back by 5 bases and J by 5 bases. The DNA of the CDR3 is TGTGCCAGCAGTCCGATAGGGGGCCGGGAGACCCAGTACTTC. This sequence encodes CASSPIGGRETQYF.

In its sample, this clone was seen a few times. V gene TRBV29-1 combines with J gene TRBJ1-2, with TRBD1 matching 11 bases. V shed 6 bases and J 10 bases; nucleotides not matched to a gene: 7. This CDR3 comprises 12 residues. Germline V gene sequence: CDR1 SQVTM, CDR2 ANQGSEA. In DNA form, the CDR3 reads TGCAGCGTCCCCGGGACAGGGGGATTCTACACCTTC. Protein: CSVPGTGGFYTF.

This clone came up a few times. This chain links TRBV19 with TRBJ2-7; D remains unclear. V was trimmed by 4 bases and J by 3 bases, leaving 16 bases between them. The CDR3 totals 15 residues. Germline CDR1 is LNHDA and CDR2 is SQIVND (reference sequence). For the CDR3, the DNA is TGTGCCAGTAGTAGCCCGGAGAGTCCGTACTACGAGCAGTACTTC. Amino acid sequence: CASSSPESPYYEQYF.

The V and J genes are TRBV29-1 and TRBJ2-1, with TRBD1 identical over 7 bases. The CDR3 sequence is 16 residues long. Germline-derived CDR1 and CDR2 are SQVTM and ANQGSEA. Trimming removed 6 bases from V and 0 bases from J; junction bases left unmatched: 11. The CDR3 loop is CSVAGGELPSYNEQFF. In DNA, the CDR3 is TGCAGCGTGGCAGGGGGTGAGTTGCCCTCCTACAATGAGCAGTTCTTC.

The genes are TRBV7-6 and TRBJ1-3; 7 bases match TRBD1. After removal of 3 bases from V and 0 bases from J, the junction contained 2 bases not matched to a gene. Germline V lookup: CDR1 SGHVS, CDR2 FNYEAQ. This CDR3 is built from 15 residues. The CDR3, as DNA: TGTGCCAGCAGCTTTGGGACAGCCTCTGGAAACACCATATATTTT. It translates to CASSFGTASGNTIYF.

The chain carries TRBV10-3 and TRBJ1-1; D is uncertain. CDR3 length: 13 residues. CDR1 and CDR2 (germline): ENHRY, SYGVKD. V was cut by 3 bases and J by 7 bases, with 12 bases left in between. The CDR3 sequence is CAISDTFGSEAFF. The CDR3 DNA is TGTGCCATCAGTGACACATTCGGGAGTGAAGCTTTCTTT.

The V and J genes are TRBV9 and TRBJ1-4; D call uncertain. The ends were cut back, 3 bases at V and 4 bases at J, with 16 bases in the middle. The CDR3 contains 16 residues. The germline gives CDR1 SGDLS, CDR2 YYNGEE. CDR3 sequence reads: CASSDPKEGFNEKLFF. The CDR3 DNA follows: TGTGCCAGCAGCGACCCAAAGGAGGGATTTAATGAAAAACTGTTTTTT. The full variable domain, rest sourced from reference TRBV9 and TRBJ1-4, is DSGVTQTPKHLITATGQRVTLRCSPRSGDLSVYWYQQSLDQGLQFLIQYYNGEERAKGNILERFSAQQFPDLHSELNLSSLELGDSALYFCASSDPKEGFNEKLFFGSGTQLSVL.

V gene TRBV28 combines with J gene TRBJ2-2; D unresolved. Trimming removed 5 bases from V and 1 base from J, with 8 bases in between. CDR1 and CDR2 from the germline V gene are MDHEN and SYDVKM. This CDR3 has 14 amino acids. The CDR3 reads CASSPRGNTGELFF. DNA for the CDR3: TGTGCCAGCAGTCCCCGAGGGAACACCGGGGAGCTGTTTTTT.

The chain recombines TRBV29-1 with TRBJ1-1, with a tentative D call TRBD1 (6 bases). CDR1 and CDR2 (germline): SQVTM, ANQGSEA. This CDR3 contains 14 residues. The V end was cut by 4 bases, the J end by 4 bases, with 16 bases between. CDR3 nucleotide sequence: TGCAGCGTTGCCTTGGACAGTTTCGGCACTGAAGCTTTCTTT. Protein sequence: CSVALDSFGTEAFF.

This clone has only one observation. The chain uses TRBV29-1 and TRBJ2-1, with TRBD2 as a possible D gene (6 bases). Germline CDR1 reads SQVTM; CDR2 reads ANQGSEA. Trimming cost V 7 bases and J 2 bases, with 18 bases left between them. The CDR3 totals 15 residues. The DNA for the CDR3 is TGCAGCGCCCGGGGGACGAGTGCCGCCTACAATGAGCAGTTCTTC. This sequence encodes CSARGTSAAYNEQFF.

This clone has only one observation. This rearrangement joins TRBV7-2 to TRBJ2-3, with 14 positions matching TRBD2. Germline-derived CDR1 and CDR2 are SGHTA and FQGNSA. The CDR3 contains 18 residues. V shed 1 base and J 2 bases; nucleotides not matched to a gene: 5. The CDR3 DNA reads TGTGCCAGCAGCTTAGGACTAGCGGGGGGGCTAGTCACAGATACGCAGTATTTT. Its protein is CASSLGLAGGLVTDTQYF.

This sequence joins TRBV4-2 and TRBJ1-4; D is ambiguous. This CDR3 has 13 amino acids. Germline V gives CDR1 LGHNA, CDR2 YNFKEQ. V lost 1 base, J lost 8 bases, and 8 bases lay in between. The CDR3 region has the DNA TGTGCCAGCAGCCAAGTTACCGGGGAAAAACTGTTTTTT. This sequence encodes CASSQVTGEKLFF.

This chain uses TRBV28 with TRBJ2-1; 13 bases fit TRBD2. The V segment lost 5 bases and the J segment 6 bases; nucleotides outside the gene matches: 7. From germline, CDR1 is MDHEN and CDR2 SYDVKM. The CDR3 is 16 amino acids. The CDR3 spells CASSQPGLAGTNEQFF. The CDR3 bases are TGTGCCAGCAGTCAACCGGGACTAGCGGGGACCAATGAGCAGTTCTTC.

The gene calls are TRBV19 and TRBJ2-1, with 8 bases matching TRBD2. Trimming cost V 10 bases and J 5 bases; bases outside gene matches: 10. The length of the CDR3 is 14 residues. The germline V gene encodes CDR1 LNHDA and CDR2 SQIVND (reference sequence). CDR3 protein: CATRAAGDHNEQFF. Here the CDR3 DNA reads TGTGCCACCCGGGCAGCGGGGGACCACAATGAGCAGTTCTTC.

Only a few counts were recorded for this clone. This rearrangement joins TRBV2 to TRBJ1-1; TRBD1 is a possible D gene (6 bases). This CDR3 spans 15 amino acids. Germline values: CDR1 SNHLY, CDR2 FYNNEI. V was shortened by 3 bases and J by 4 bases, with 15 bases between the two germline ends. CDR3 sequence: CASSDRSDRPTEAFF. In DNA, the CDR3 is TGTGCCAGCAGTGACCGTTCCGACAGGCCCACTGAAGCTTTCTTT.